Given below is one TCR beta chain in context. The data derive from a study of blood T cell repertoires in COVID-19. As for the study in general: The United States, Italy and Spain were the sources of the acute and convalescent COVID-19 samples.

Ages ranged from about 18 to 100 years, with residence in 24 US areas. The CDR3 is 15 amino acids. Germline CDR1 reads LNHNV; CDR2 reads YYDKDF (reference sequence). Trimming pared 8 bases from V and 10 bases from J, leaving 23 bases between. The protocol was immunoSEQ multiplex PCR, while the TCRdb copy is restricted to in-frame clones and leaves out a portion. The sample contains roughly 190,000 clones, less than 85% of which appear only once. The chain joins TRBV15 to TRBJ1-4; no firm D call. Source material: PBMCs or T cells enriched from blood (not recorded which). This sequence was found in a woman aged 25 to 39 who had recovered from COVID-19. The CDR3 DNA reads TGTGCCACCTCCGAGGGCCCAGCGTGGCCGGGAAAACTGTTTTTT. Amino acid sequence: CATSEGPAWPGKLFF.